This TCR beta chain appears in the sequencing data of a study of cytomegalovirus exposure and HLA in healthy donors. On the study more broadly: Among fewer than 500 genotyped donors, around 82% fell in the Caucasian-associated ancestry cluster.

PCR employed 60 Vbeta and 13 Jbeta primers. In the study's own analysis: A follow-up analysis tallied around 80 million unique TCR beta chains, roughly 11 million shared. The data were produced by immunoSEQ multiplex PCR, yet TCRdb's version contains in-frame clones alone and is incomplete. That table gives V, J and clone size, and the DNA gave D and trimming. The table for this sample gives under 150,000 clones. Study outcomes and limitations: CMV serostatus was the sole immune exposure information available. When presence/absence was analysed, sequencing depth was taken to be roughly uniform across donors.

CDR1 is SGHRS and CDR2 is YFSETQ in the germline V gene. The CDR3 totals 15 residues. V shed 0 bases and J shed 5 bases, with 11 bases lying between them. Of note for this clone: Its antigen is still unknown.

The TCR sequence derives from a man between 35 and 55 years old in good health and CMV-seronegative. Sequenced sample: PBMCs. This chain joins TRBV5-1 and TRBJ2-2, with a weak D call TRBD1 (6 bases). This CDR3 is CASSLEGGETGELFF. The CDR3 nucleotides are TGCGCCAGCAGCTTGGAAGGGGGTGAGACCGGGGAGCTGTTTTTT.